Listed here is a single TCR beta chain. This specimen includes other DNA sequences encoding the same CDR3. Original data processing: The authors estimated nucleated cell counts from reference gene primer amplification. Sequencing used immunoSEQ multiplex PCR; TCRdb keeps in-frame clones, though not all of them. For V, J and clone size, that table is used; D and trimming come from the DNA. The table has 140,000 or so clones, roughly 84% seen once. The sample belongs to a study of blood T cell repertoires in COVID-19. At the level of the study: Both acute and convalescent COVID-19 samples were obtained from the United States, Italy and Spain. T cells, B-cell-depleted T cells, or PBMCs provided the cDNA or gDNA that served as material.

Germline lookup yields CDR1 SNHLY and CDR2 FYNNEI. Trimming took off 4 bases at V and 2 bases at J, with 8 bases between the two ends. This CDR3 is 13 amino acids long. During active infection, Seattle patients enrolled and were then monitored through disease. This TCR was recovered from a man aged 25 to 40 with COVID-19, enrolled during active disease. The genes are TRBV2 and TRBJ1-1; maybe TRBD1 (5 bases). Sequenced material: peripheral blood. The CDR3: CASSAGGNTEAFF. In nucleotides, the CDR3 is TGTGCCAGCAGTGCGGGGGGAAACACTGAAGCTTTCTTT.